A selection of T cell receptor beta chains follows, all from one sample in a study of OX40 agonist ivuxolimab in advanced cancers. The protocol was immunoSEQ multiplex PCR, while the TCRdb copy is restricted to in-frame clones and leaves out a portion. The table includes fewer than 20,000 clones, just under 75% detected once. Sequenced material: CD4+ or CD8+ T cells sorted from blood, taken in a trial of the OX40 agonist ivuxolimab. The receptor source for this set is an adult with an advanced solid tumor such as melanoma, head and neck, liver or kidney cancer. CDR3s include the opening cysteine and the closing phenylalanine or tryptophan. Each record gives: J gene, V gene, CDR3 protein.

j_call: TRBJ2-1; v_call: TRBV5-4; cdr3_aa: CASSASTDTYNEQFF
j_call: TRBJ1-1; v_call: TRBV5-5; cdr3_aa: CASSVSYLRLMNTEAFF
j_call: TRBJ2-1; v_call: TRBV18; cdr3_aa: CASSLVRGVDEQFF
j_call: TRBJ2-7; v_call: TRBV4-1; cdr3_aa: CASSQDLGRNEQYF
j_call: TRBJ2-1; v_call: TRBV4-2; cdr3_aa: CASSQDRTDYNEQFF
j_call: TRBJ1-1; v_call: TRBV5-1; cdr3_aa: CASSPGQGWSDTEAFF
j_call: TRBJ2-1; v_call: TRBV7-2; cdr3_aa: CASSQAIAGRSYNEQFF
j_call: TRBJ2-7; v_call: TRBV11-2; cdr3_aa: CASSRSLGSYEQYF
j_call: TRBJ1-1; v_call: TRBV6-5; cdr3_aa: CASNPSDLAEAFF
j_call: TRBJ2-3; v_call: TRBV7-8; cdr3_aa: CASSVEEGNTINTDTQYF
j_call: TRBJ2-7; v_call: TRBV4-1; cdr3_aa: CASSLFDGYEQYF
j_call: TRBJ1-1; v_call: TRBV5-1; cdr3_aa: CASSLGGGAEAFF
j_call: TRBJ2-7; v_call: TRBV11-2; cdr3_aa: CASSLGQGAYEQYF
j_call: TRBJ1-1; v_call: TRBV9; cdr3_aa: CASSGDRDTEAFF
j_call: TRBJ2-2; v_call: TRBV7-9; cdr3_aa: CASSSGVAGELFF
j_call: TRBJ2-2; v_call: TRBV5-4; cdr3_aa: CASSLSHGGLGGELFF
j_call: TRBJ1-1; v_call: TRBV6-5; cdr3_aa: CASSYWTGKGNTEAFF
j_call: TRBJ2-5; v_call: TRBV27; cdr3_aa: CASSPIGWGMGETQYF
j_call: TRBJ2-1; v_call: TRBV30; cdr3_aa: CAWSVIGNEQFF
j_call: TRBJ1-2; v_call: TRBV5-3; cdr3_aa: CASSLQGSYTF
j_call: TRBJ1-1; v_call: TRBV7-9; cdr3_aa: CASSPRSGRWAEAFF
j_call: TRBJ1-5; v_call: TRBV10-2; cdr3_aa: CASSRTAWGNQPQHF
j_call: TRBJ1-4; v_call: TRBV28; cdr3_aa: CASSLTVSGEKLFF
j_call: -; v_call: TRBV13; cdr3_aa: CASSLGRSGTEQYF
j_call: TRBJ2-1; v_call: TRBV4-3; cdr3_aa: CASSQEYDYYNEQFF
j_call: TRBJ1-1; v_call: TRBV2; cdr3_aa: CASSERGNTEAFF
j_call: TRBJ2-3; v_call: TRBV9; cdr3_aa: CASSPGSRVDTDTQYF
j_call: TRBJ2-7; v_call: TRBV7-9; cdr3_aa: CASRGQGLSEQYF
j_call: TRBJ2-1; v_call: TRBV5-6; cdr3_aa: CASSLRRAVEQFF
j_call: TRBJ1-2; v_call: TRBV19; cdr3_aa: CASSIMGSRYGYTF
j_call: TRBJ2-7; v_call: TRBV19; cdr3_aa: CASSIQGRNYEQYF
j_call: TRBJ2-7; v_call: TRBV7-2; cdr3_aa: CASSSSNGYEQYF
j_call: TRBJ2-3; v_call: TRBV27; cdr3_aa: CASGPEGAGGVSDTQYF
j_call: TRBJ2-3; v_call: TRBV6-4; cdr3_aa: CASSETGEVDTQYF
j_call: TRBJ2-4; v_call: TRBV29-1; cdr3_aa: CSVEEIRLAGGRRNIQYF
j_call: TRBJ2-7; v_call: TRBV7-9; cdr3_aa: CASSFGTPYDEQYF
j_call: TRBJ2-6; v_call: TRBV6-1; cdr3_aa: CASSEGGSGANVLTF